The entry below gives a single TCR beta chain sequence along with its context. The antigen is not known. The PCR was carried out with 60 Vbeta primers and 13 Jbeta primers. Method: immunoSEQ multiplex PCR; TCRdb's copy keeps in-frame clones and lacks some. The sample has roughly 180,000 clones, just under 80% seen once. This entry is derived from a study of cytomegalovirus exposure and HLA in healthy donors. Background on the study: When 350 to 500 donors were genotyped, around 77% of them were found to fall in the Caucasian-associated ancestry cluster.

Study-wide points: Published work reported that the classifier diagnosed cytomegalovirus status with high specificity and sensitivity.

This receptor was taken from a female donor in good health and CMV-seronegative. Sequenced input: PBMCs.

The CDR3 nucleotides read TGTGCCTGGAGGACTAGCGGGAGGGTAGTCACCGGGGAGCTGTTTTTT. Residues: CAWRTSGRVVTGELFF. The rearrangement uses TRBV30 and TRBJ2-2, with 14 positions matching TRBD2. CDR1 is GTSNPN, CDR2 SVGIG, per germline (reference sequence). The CDR3 runs to 16 residues. V dropped 3 bases and J dropped 4; count of bases not matched to a gene: 4.